This T cell receptor (beta chain) was retrieved from a study of cytomegalovirus exposure and HLA in healthy donors. This clone has just a few counts. PCR amplification relied on 60 Vbeta primers (plus 13 Jbeta primers). Using immunoSEQ multiplex PCR, the repertoire was profiled, and TCRdb retains in-frame clones only, with some absent. This sample carries fewer than 250,000 clones, roughly 77% of them seen once, and the ten largest clones take around 3.5%. CDR1 MDHEN and CDR2 SYDVKM come from the germline V gene. This CDR3 is 13 amino acids long. V was shortened by 8 bases and J by 0 bases, with 8 bases between the two germline ends.

What was sequenced was PBMCs. The receptor was derived from a man aged 35-49 years in good health and CMV-seropositive. The chain employs TRBV28 and TRBJ1-5; D not certain. The DNA of the CDR3 is TGTGCCAGCGGAGGAAATAGCAATCAGCCCCAGCATTTT. This translates into CASGGNSNQPQHF.